This is a list of T cell receptor beta chains from one sample in a study of CDR3 diversity in severe acne. TCRdb independently ran MiXCR on the PCR reads; one entry per CDR3 protein. Here the sample spans roughly 100,000 distinct CDR3 sequences, approximately 47% being singletons. Sequenced input: blood. The receptors shown here come from a male donor with acne. Each CDR3 is given with its conserved first and last residue. A D gene is named only where the DNA matches it firmly. The size of a clone is reported for some rows only, either as once, few or many, or as a class for expanded clones.

clone size,D gene,J gene,V gene,CDR3 protein,CDR3 DNA
.,.,TRBJ2-7,TRBV15,CATSMSRTEGPYEQYF,TGTGCCACCAGCATGTCTCGGACAGAGGGCCCCTACGAGCAGTACTTC
.,TRBD2,TRBJ2-1,TRBV7-6,CASSTGLAEGYNEQFF,TGTGCCAGCAGCACCGGACTAGCGGAGGGATACAATGAGCAGTTCTTC
.,TRBD1,TRBJ1-6,TRBV28,CASFRDRNPPLHF,TGTGCCAGCTTCCGGGACAGGAATCCACCCCTCCACTTT
.,TRBD2,TRBJ2-7,TRBV7-3,CASSRLAPREQYF,TGTGCCAGCAGCAGACTAGCCCCACGGGAGCAGTACTTC
few,.,TRBJ1-5,TRBV6-9,CASTPDRNSNQPQHF,TGTGCCAGCACCCCAGACAGGAATAGCAATCAGCCCCAGCATTTT
.,.,TRBJ2-7,TRBV29-1,CSIEGTASYEQYF,TGCAGCATTGAGGGGACGGCCTCCTACGAGCAGTACTTC
.,TRBD2,TRBJ2-7,TRBV24-1,CATSDSREGPQQYF,TGTGCCACCAGTGATTCGCGGGAGGGCCCCCAGCAGTACTTC
.,.,TRBJ1-2,TRBV11-2,CASSLDTLYGYTF,TGTGCCAGCAGCTTAGACACCCTCTATGGCTACACCTTC
.,TRBD2,TRBJ2-3,TRBV29-1,CSVGGLAGEGTDTQYF,TGCAGCGTTGGGGGACTAGCGGGAGAGGGGACAGATACGCAGTATTTT
medium-sized,TRBD2,TRBJ2-7,TRBV20-1,CSAPGSGRVSYEQYF,TGCAGTGCTCCTGGGAGCGGGAGAGTGTCCTACGAGCAGTACTTC
.,TRBD1,TRBJ1-1,TRBV10-3,CAISMTGGPVKDTEAFF,TGTGCCATCAGTATGACAGGGGGCCCTGTTAAAGACACTGAAGCTTTCTTT
many,TRBD2,TRBJ2-5,TRBV20-1,CSAAGTSGEETQYF,TGCAGTGCCGCCGGGACTAGCGGGGAAGAGACCCAGTACTTC
medium-sized,.,TRBJ2-1,TRBV24-1,CATSDPHNEQFF,TGTGCCACCAGTGATCCCCACAATGAGCAGTTCTTC
.,.,TRBJ2-5,TRBV19,CASNQRDSEETQYF,TGTGCCAGTAATCAGAGGGATTCCGAAGAGACCCAGTACTTC
few,.,TRBJ1-2,TRBV29-1,CSVGGVQHVYGYTF,TGCAGCGTTGGAGGGGTTCAACATGTCTATGGCTACACCTTC
few,TRBD1,TRBJ2-1,TRBV27,CASSSRTGGLDEQFF,TGTGCCAGCAGTTCTAGGACAGGGGGGCTCGATGAGCAGTTCTTC
many,.,TRBJ1-1,TRBV4-3,CASSHGPQVEAFF,TGCGCCAGCAGCCACGGCCCCCAGGTTGAAGCTTTCTTT
.,.,TRBJ2-7,TRBV29-1,CSVGTSRTYEQYF,TGCAGCGTTGGGACTTCGAGAACCTACGAGCAGTACTTC
.,TRBD2,TRBJ2-3,TRBV10-3,CATSVAGGPTNADTQYF,TGTGCCACCTCCGTAGCGGGAGGGCCTACGAATGCAGATACGCAGTATTTT
.,.,TRBJ2-7,TRBV9,CASSLPGTLVYEQYF,TGTGCCAGCAGCCTACCCGGGACATTAGTCTACGAGCAGTACTTC
many,.,TRBJ2-1,TRBV4-1,CASSQDVAYNEQFF,TGCGCCAGCAGCCAAGATGTGGCTTACAATGAGCAGTTCTTC
few,.,TRBJ1-4,TRBV20-1,CSAYSAEKLFF,TGCAGTGCTTACAGTGCTGAAAAACTGTTTTTT
.,.,TRBJ2-3,TRBV5-6,CASSLGARTDTQYF,TGTGCCAGCAGCTTAGGCGCGAGGACAGATACGCAGTATTTT
.,.,TRBJ1-4,TRBV19,CASTEYRIGNEKLFF,TGTGCCAGTACGGAATACAGGATCGGTAATGAAAAACTGTTTTTT
.,.,TRBJ2-7,TRBV5-6,CASSPRTVYEQYF,TGTGCCAGTAGTCCGCGGACAGTTTACGAGCAGTACTTC
few,.,TRBJ1-1,TRBV6-1,CASSETENTEAFF,TGTGCCAGCAGCGAAACGGAGAACACTGAAGCTTTCTTT
few,TRBD1,TRBJ2-1,TRBV27,CASSLPTGLEQFF,TGTGCCAGCAGTTTACCGACAGGGTTGGAGCAGTTCTTC